Listed below are T cell receptor beta chains from one sample, sequenced in a study of regulatory T cells in long-lasting Graves disease. TCRdb re-analysed the multiplex PCR reads in MiXCR, keeping a single row per CDR3 protein. Of fewer than 500,000 distinct CDR3 sequences listed, about a sixth are singletons. This sample also belongs to another study, concerning T cells in Graves' hyperthyroidism and ophthalmopathy.

The specimen comprised peripheral blood mononuclear cells (PBMCs), sampled at new diagnosis, from a patient treated with antithyroid drugs. These receptors were obtained from a man in his forties with Graves disease. The CDR3 runs from the conserved cysteine through the conserved F or W.

v_gene,j_gene,CDR3aa
TRBV6-5,TRBJ1-2,CASSYSDGGLPNGYTF
TRBV2,TRBJ2-1,CASSGTGLYNEQFF
TRBV6-1,TRBJ2-2,CASSSLTVNTGELFF
TRBV20-1,TRBJ1-5,CSAPRPGNFQPQHF
TRBV2,TRBJ2-7,CASSVPRLAGTTYEQYF
TRBV20-1,TRBJ2-7,CSARGADIAGGYEQYF
TRBV19,TRBJ2-3,CASSIDPPGTPSTDTQYF
TRBV20-1,TRBJ2-7,CSAVDGYEQYF
TRBV28,TRBJ1-2,CASSSPPGGHYGYTF
TRBV5-1,TRBJ2-3,CASSTWGLTDTQYF
TRBV6-2/TRBV6-3,TRBJ2-7,CASTISTSGRSNEQYF
TRBV9,TRBJ2-3,CASSAQGLAANTDTQYF
TRBV20-1,TRBJ2-1,CSAAGTSGALNEQFF
TRBV15,TRBJ2-3,CATSKGLAGGRDTQYF
TRBV29-1,TRBJ1-1,CSAEGPGNTEAFF
TRBV2,TRBJ2-1,CASSPLAGGTYNEQFF
TRBV30,TRBJ1-1,CAWSVTGVAEAFF
TRBV5-1,TRBJ2-3,CASSFDKNTQYF
TRBV7-2,TRBJ1-5,CASSQGGGLGQPQHF
TRBV7-9,TRBJ2-3,CASTLREGLVPDTQYF
TRBV12-3/TRBV12-4,TRBJ1-2,CASTMTPNYGYTF
TRBV2,TRBJ2-7,CASRTGGHEQYF
TRBV29-1,TRBJ1-1,CSVEAQTGAKDTEAFF
TRBV3-1,TRBJ1-1,CASSGQNTEAFF
TRBV18,TRBJ2-5,CASSPGQIQETQYF
TRBV11-2,TRBJ2-1,CASSLDKAGLAGGRGNEQFF
TRBV10-3,TRBJ2-2,CAISDSSSGGELFF
TRBV5-1,TRBJ2-2,CASSSGLAGNTGELFF
TRBV10-3,TRBJ1-2,CAISDRGGGGYTF
TRBV19,TRBJ1-1,CASSLDIRRVGAFF
TRBV11-2,TRBJ1-1,CASSSSLNTEAFF
TRBV28,TRBJ2-5,CASSLGTGVEETQYF
TRBV12-3/TRBV12-4,TRBJ2-7,CASSLARFQDYEQYF
TRBV12-3/TRBV12-4,TRBJ2-7,CASSLGDREYEQYF
TRBV6-1,TRBJ1-6,CASSTGTEPNSPLHF